This is a list of T cell receptor beta chains from one sample in a study of blood T cell repertoires in COVID-19. Libraries were prepared by immunoSEQ multiplex PCR; TCRdb keeps only in-frame clonotypes and omits some of them. This table holds some 140,000 clones, about 79% found once. The sequenced sample was PBMCs or T cells enriched from blood (not recorded which). The receptor set was obtained from a man aged 45-65 years who had recovered from COVID-19. CDR3s include the opening cysteine and the closing phenylalanine or tryptophan. A D gene is named only where the DNA matches it firmly. Clone size is shown for a subset of rows, as once, few, many or a class of expanded clone.

CDR3aa	CDR3nt	j_gene	v_gene	abundance	d_gene
CASSLLDRDTGELFF	TGTGCCAGCAGCCTCTTAGACAGGGACACCGGGGAGCTGTTTTTT	TRBJ2-2	TRBV5-4	-	TRBD1
CASSSRDRNYGYTF	TGCGCCAGCAGCTCGCGGGACAGAAACTATGGCTACACCTTC	TRBJ1-2	TRBV5-1	-	TRBD1
CASSQAGSEAFF	TGTGCCAGCAGCCAGGCGGGGTCTGAAGCTTTCTTT	TRBJ1-1	TRBV3-1/TRBV3-2	-	-
CASSLDRGQGEQFF	TGCGCCAGCAGCTTGGACAGGGGGCAGGGTGAGCAGTTCTTC	TRBJ2-1	TRBV5-1	-	TRBD1
CASSFRVNTGELFF	TGTGCCAGCAGCTTTCGGGTGAACACCGGGGAGCTGTTTTTT	TRBJ2-2	TRBV11-3	-	-
CASSPETGPTGELFF	TGTGCCAGCTCACCGGAGACAGGACCCACCGGGGAGCTGTTTTTT	TRBJ2-2	TRBV18	-	-
CASSPRQGAAYNQPQHF	TGTGCCAGCAGCCCGCGACAGGGGGCGGCTTACAATCAGCCCCAGCATTTT	TRBJ1-5	TRBV13	-	TRBD1
CSAIGDQPQHF	TGCAGTGCTATCGGGGATCAGCCCCAGCATTTT	TRBJ1-5	TRBV20-1	-	-
CASRPGQATHQPQHF	TGTGCCAGCAGACCGGGACAGGCAACTCATCAGCCCCAGCATTTT	TRBJ1-5	TRBV5-6	-	TRBD1
CASSFRGGRHVGGSPLHF	TGTGCCAGCAGTTTCAGGGGCGGCCGGCATGTCGGTGGTTCACCCCTCCACTTT	TRBJ1-6	TRBV28	-	-
CASSQPLRAANTEAFF	TGTGCCAGCAGCCAACCCCTGAGGGCAGCCAACACTGAAGCTTTCTTT	TRBJ1-1	TRBV4-2	many	-
CSVAFSGGYNEQFF	TGCAGCGTTGCGTTTAGCGGGGGGTACAATGAGCAGTTCTTC	TRBJ2-1	TRBV29-1	-	TRBD2
CASSEKGATNQPQHF	TGTGCCAGCAGTGAAAAGGGGGCGACCAATCAGCCCCAGCATTTT	TRBJ1-5	TRBV2	-	TRBD1
CASSGGVNTEAFF	TGTGCCAGCAGCGGGGGGGTGAACACTGAAGCTTTCTTT	TRBJ1-1	TRBV9	-	-
CASSLWRYEQYF	TGTGCCAGCAGCTTATGGCGGTACGAGCAGTACTTC	TRBJ2-7	TRBV7-2	-	-
CASSISGSTDTQYF	TGTGCCAGTAGTATATCGGGGAGCACAGATACGCAGTATTTT	TRBJ2-3	TRBV19	-	-
CASSEYGPGVSPLHF	TGTGCCAGCAGCGAATACGGTCCAGGCGTCTCACCCCTCCACTTT	TRBJ1-6	TRBV7-2	-	-
CASSPNEAGDTQYF	TGTGCCAGCTCACCAAATGAGGCAGGGGATACGCAGTATTTT	TRBJ2-3	TRBV18	-	-
CATSHRVGTEAFF	TGTGCCACCAGCCACAGGGTAGGAACTGAAGCTTTCTTT	TRBJ1-1	TRBV15	-	-
CASSTGGLLYTEAFF	TGTGCCAGCAGCACGGGAGGACTTTTGTACACTGAAGCTTTCTTT	TRBJ1-1	TRBV7-9	-	-
CANGQPDGYTF	TGTGCCAACGGACAGCCAGATGGCTACACCTTC	TRBJ1-2	TRBV6-4	-	-
CASTLDRGSNQPQHF	TGTGCCAGCACCCTTGACAGGGGGAGCAATCAGCCCCAGCATTTT	TRBJ1-5	TRBV28	-	TRBD1
CASGRDSGDAFF	TGTGCTAGTGGCCGAGATTCAGGGGACGCTTTCTTT	TRBJ1-1	TRBV12-5	-	-
CASSLNPTASGNTIYF	TGTGCCAGCAGCTTAAATCCGACAGCATCTGGAAACACCATATATTTT	TRBJ1-3	TRBV7-3	-	-
CASSRVGEGSSPLHF	TGCGCCAGCAGCCGGGTGGGTGAAGGGAGTTCACCCCTCCACTTT	TRBJ1-6	TRBV5-1	few	-
CASRAKTGGLYEQYF	TGTGCCAGCAGGGCCAAGACAGGGGGCTTGTACGAGCAGTACTTC	TRBJ2-7	TRBV2	-	TRBD1
CAISKQGNRSSYNSPLHF	TGTGCCATCAGTAAACAGGGAAATAGGAGCTCCTATAATTCACCCCTCCACTTT	TRBJ1-6	TRBV10-3	-	-
CASSEYRQENTEAFF	TGTGCCAGCAGTGAATATCGACAGGAGAACACTGAAGCTTTCTTT	TRBJ1-1	TRBV25-1	-	-
CAISGFTEPNYGYTF	TGTGCCATCAGTGGTTTTACAGAACCTAACTATGGCTACACCTTC	TRBJ1-2	TRBV10-3	-	-
CASSSPNAPGQGRSYTF	TGTGCCAGCAGTTCCCCCAATGCGCCGGGACAGGGAAGGAGCTACACCTTC	TRBJ1-2	TRBV28	-	TRBD1
CAGGTATGELFF	TGTGCCGGGGGGACAGCCACCGGGGAGCTGTTTTTT	TRBJ2-2	TRBV7-2	-	-
CASGEDRASPLHF	TGTGCTAGTGGTGAAGACAGGGCTTCACCCCTCCACTTT	TRBJ1-6	TRBV12-5	once	TRBD1
CASSSGGGGTEAFF	TGTGCCAGCTCGAGCGGGGGCGGGGGCACTGAAGCTTTCTTT	TRBJ1-1	TRBV18	-	-
CASSPVRGETGELFF	TGTGCCAGCTCACCAGTGCGGGGGGAAACCGGGGAGCTGTTTTTT	TRBJ2-2	TRBV18	-	TRBD2
CASSPGGAGGTEQYF	TGTGCCAGCAGCCCAGGGGGAGCGGGGGGGACCGAGCAGTACTTC	TRBJ2-7	TRBV27	-	TRBD2
CASSQDVSGGREKLFF	TGCGCCAGCAGCCAAGACGTGTCAGGGGGTCGTGAAAAACTGTTTTTT	TRBJ1-4	TRBV4-3	many	TRBD1
CASNPTAGNTGELFF	TGTGCCAGTAATCCTACCGCGGGGAACACCGGGGAGCTGTTTTTT	TRBJ2-2	TRBV19	-	-
CASSLPSSGYNSPLHF	TGTGCCAGCAGTCTCCCGTCTAGCGGCTATAATTCACCCCTCCACTTT	TRBJ1-6	TRBV6-2/TRBV6-3	-	-
CASSQGAPGTAYGYTF	TGTGCCAGCAGCCAGGGAGCCCCCGGGACAGCCTATGGCTACACCTTC	TRBJ1-2	TRBV3-1/TRBV3-2	few	TRBD1
CASSGGTGVEQYF	TGTGCCAGCAGTGGTGGGACAGGGGTCGAGCAGTACTTC	TRBJ2-7	TRBV2	-	TRBD1
CASSLPPRGGTGELFF	TGTGCCAGCAGCTTGCCCCCGCGGGGGGGCACCGGGGAGCTGTTTTTT	TRBJ2-2	TRBV7-9	-	TRBD2
CAISEPQRDRPEAFF	TGTGCCATCAGCGAGCCTCAGCGGGACCGTCCTGAAGCTTTCTTT	TRBJ1-1	TRBV10-3	-	-
CASSPRGQGWVNTEAFF	TGTGCCAGCAGCCCCCGGGGACAGGGGTGGGTGAACACTGAAGCTTTCTTT	TRBJ1-1	TRBV7-9	-	TRBD1
CASSSQGRGNEQFF	TGTGCCAGCAGCTCACAGGGGCGGGGCAATGAGCAGTTCTTC	TRBJ2-1	TRBV9	-	-